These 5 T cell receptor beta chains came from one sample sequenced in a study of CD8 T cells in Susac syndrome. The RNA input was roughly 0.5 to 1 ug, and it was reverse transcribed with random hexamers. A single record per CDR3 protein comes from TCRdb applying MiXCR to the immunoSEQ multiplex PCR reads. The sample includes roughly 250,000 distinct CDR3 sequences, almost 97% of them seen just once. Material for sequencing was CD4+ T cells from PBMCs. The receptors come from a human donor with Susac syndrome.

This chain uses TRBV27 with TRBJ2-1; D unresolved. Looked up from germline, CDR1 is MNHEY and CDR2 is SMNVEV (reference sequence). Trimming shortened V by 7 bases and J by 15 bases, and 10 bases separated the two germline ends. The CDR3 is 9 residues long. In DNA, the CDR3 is TGTGCCAGCAACTTCTCTCGGTTCTTC. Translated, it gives CASNFSRFF.

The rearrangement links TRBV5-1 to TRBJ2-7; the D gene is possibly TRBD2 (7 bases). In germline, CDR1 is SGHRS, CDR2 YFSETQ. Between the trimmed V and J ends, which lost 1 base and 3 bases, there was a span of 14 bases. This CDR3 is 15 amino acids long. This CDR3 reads CASSLIGGGGYEQYF. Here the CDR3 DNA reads TGCGCCAGCAGCTTGATTGGGGGAGGGGGCTACGAGCAGTACTTC.

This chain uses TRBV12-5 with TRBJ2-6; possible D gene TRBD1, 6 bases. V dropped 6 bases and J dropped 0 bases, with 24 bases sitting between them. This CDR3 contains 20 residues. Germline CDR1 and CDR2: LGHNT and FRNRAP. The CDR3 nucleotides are TGTGCTAGTGGCTCCGGGACACCGTACTCTAAGTACTCTGGGGCCAACGTCCTGACTTTC. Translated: CASGSGTPYSKYSGANVLTF. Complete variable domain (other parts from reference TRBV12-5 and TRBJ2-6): DARVTQTPRHKVTEMGQEVTMRCQPILGHNTVFWYRQTMMQGLELLAYFRNRAPLDDSGMPKDRFSAEMPDATLATLKIQPSEPRDSAVYFCASGSGTPYSKYSGANVLTFGAGSRLTVL.

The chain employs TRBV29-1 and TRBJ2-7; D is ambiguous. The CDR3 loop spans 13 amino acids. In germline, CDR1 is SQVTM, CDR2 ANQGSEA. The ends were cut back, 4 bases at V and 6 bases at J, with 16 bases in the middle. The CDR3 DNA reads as TGCAGCGTTGCCCGACCGGGTAGGGCCGAGCAGTACTTC. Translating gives CSVARPGRAEQYF.

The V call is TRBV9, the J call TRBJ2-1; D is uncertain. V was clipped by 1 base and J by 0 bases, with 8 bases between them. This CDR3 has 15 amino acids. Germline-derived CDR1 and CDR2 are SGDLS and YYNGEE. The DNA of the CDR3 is TGTGCCAGCAGCGTACACCAGAGCTCCTACAATGAGCAGTTCTTC. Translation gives CASSVHQSSYNEQFF.